This T cell receptor (beta chain) was identified in a study of metastatic and nonmetastatic thyroid tumors. Thyroid surgery was preceded by no treatment in any patient. Germline V gene data show CDR1 as MNHNS and CDR2 as SASEGT. The CDR3 has 17 residues. As regards this clone: The antigen is unknown. The junction shows a germline mismatch at one end, possibly a read error.

Authors' methods: The study built a papillary thyroid cancer distant-metastasis classifier from CDR3 differences across clinicopathological groups. TCRdb re-processed the PCR reads through MiXCR. TCRdb, not the authors, supplied the V and J calls. The sample contains approximately 38,000 clones, 17% of which appear only once. Study-level points and caveats: A significant increase in TCR beta diversity was reportedly seen in malignant thyroid tumors relative to benign nodules, in blood and tumor.

The receptor was derived from a female donor with papillary thyroid cancer or a benign thyroid nodule (not recorded which). Some clones in this sample may be carry-over from other donors' samples. The material sequenced was tumor tissue. The chain combines TRBV6-1 with TRBJ2-4; D is ambiguous. The chain's CDR3 is CASSENKELAAKNIKYF. CDR3 DNA: TGTGCCAGCAGTGAGAATAAGGAGCTGGCGGCCAAAAACATTAAGTACTTC.